The 17 T cell receptor beta chains given below trace back to one sample, sequenced in a study of shared clonotypes between healthy human individuals. The naive CD8 subset, CD45RO-negative cells positively selected for CCR7, excluded terminally differentiated effector memory CD45RA+ cells. Assay used: immunoSEQ multiplex PCR; TCRdb lists only in-frame clones, some missing. This sample has about 650,000 clones, with 95% to 96% found just once. The material sequenced was naive CD8+ T cells sorted from blood. The receptor set was obtained from a woman in her twenties or thirties in good health.

This chain connects TRBV28 to TRBJ2-2; D call uncertain. Between the trimmed V and J ends, which lost 3 bases and 1 base, there was a span of 9 bases. This CDR3 has 15 amino acids. CDR1 is MDHEN and CDR2 is SYDVKM in the germline V gene. The CDR3 DNA sequence: TGTGCCAGCAGTTTCGGGCGGATGAACACCGGGGAGCTGTTTTTT. Amino acids: CASSFGRMNTGELFF.

This chain connects TRBV19 to TRBJ1-2, with D hard to call. The CDR3 length is 15 residues. Germline CDR1 is LNHDA and CDR2 is SQIVND (reference sequence). The V gene lost 3 bases and the J gene lost 8 bases, with 19 bases spanning the gap. CDR3 amino acids: CASSMDAGGAGGYTF. The CDR3 nucleotides read TGTGCCAGTAGTATGGACGCAGGCGGCGCGGGCGGCTACACCTTC.

The chain combines TRBV5-1 with TRBJ1-1; D unclear. Germline V gene sequence: CDR1 SGHRS, CDR2 YFSETQ. V lost 4 bases and J 6 bases, leaving 16 bases between the germline ends. The CDR3 has 14 residues. CDR3 bases: TGCGCCAGCAGCCCTAAGCCGGGGTCCCCTGAAGCTTTCTTT. This sequence encodes CASSPKPGSPEAFF.

J is TRBJ2-3 and V is TRBV7-9, with D maybe TRBD2 (5 bases). The germline gives CDR1 SEHNR, CDR2 FQNEAQ (reference sequence). The CDR3 length is 17 residues. The V gene lost 1 base and the J gene lost 5 bases, with 19 bases spanning the gap. The CDR3 DNA follows: TGTGCCAGCAGCTTAGTGCCTAGGGTGGCGAGGGAAGATACGCAGTATTTT. It is translated as CASSLVPRVAREDTQYF.

V usage is TRBV5-1 and J usage is TRBJ2-6, with 8 bases aligning to TRBD1. This CDR3 is built from 16 residues. The V gene's germline CDR1 is SGHRS and CDR2 YFSETQ. V lost 6 bases, J lost 0 bases, and 5 bases stayed unmatched. The CDR3 region is CASKRTGTSGANVLTF. The CDR3 nucleotides are TGCGCCAGCAAGAGGACAGGGACCTCTGGGGCCAACGTCCTGACTTTC.

The chain is built from TRBV4-1 and TRBJ2-5; 12 bases match TRBD2. The length of the CDR3 is 15 residues. V lost 4 bases, J lost 11 bases, and 11 bases stayed unmatched. Germline assignment: CDR1 MGHRA and CDR2 YSYEKL. CDR3 bases: TGCGCCAGCAGCCGACCGGGCGGGACTAGCGGGTATCAGTACTTC. It is translated as CASSRPGGTSGYQYF.

The chain couples TRBV4-1 to TRBJ2-7, with TRBD1 matching over 7 bases. Germline V gives CDR1 MGHRA, CDR2 YSYEKL. V shed 1 base, J shed 4 bases, and the junction held 7 bases outside the gene matches. CDR3 length: 15 amino acids. The chain's CDR3 is CASSQGGGRGYEQYF. CDR3 nucleotides: TGCGCCAGCAGCCAAGGAGGCGGCAGGGGGTACGAGCAGTACTTC.

The chain recombines TRBV6-1 with TRBJ2-1; possibly TRBD1 or TRBD2 for D (5 bases each). CDR1 and CDR2 (germline): MNHNS, SASEGT. Deletions cut 2 bases from V and 6 bases from J, with 11 bases between. The CDR3 length is 14 residues. The CDR3 protein is CASSESPGSNEQFF. The CDR3 DNA is TGTGCCAGCAGTGAATCCCCAGGGAGCAATGAGCAGTTCTTC.

The chain joins TRBV5-4 to TRBJ2-5, with 7 bases that match TRBD2. The CDR3 contains 14 residues. CDR1 and CDR2 (germline): SGHNT, YYREEE (reference sequence). J lost 5 bases, V lost 7 bases, and 11 bases had no gene match. CDR3 sequence (DNA): TGTGCCAGCCGGACGTGGGGAGGGGAGGAGACCCAGTACTTC. Its protein product is CASRTWGGEETQYF.

This clone was seen just once. The genes are TRBV13 and TRBJ2-7; 8 bases agree with TRBD2. Trimming cost V 5 bases and J 0 bases; bases outside gene matches: 3. Looked up from germline, CDR1 is PRHDT and CDR2 is FYEKMQ (reference sequence). The CDR3 has 14 amino acids. The CDR3 is CASSPSGSSYEQYF. CDR3 bases: TGTGCCAGCAGCCCAAGCGGGAGCTCCTACGAGCAGTACTTC. The variable domain in full, with the rest retrieved from reference TRBV13 and TRBJ2-7, is AAGVIQSPRHLIKEKRETATLKCYPIPRHDTVYWYQQGPGQDPQFLISFYEKMQSDKGSIPDRFSAQQFSDYHSELNMSSLELGDSALYFCASSPSGSSYEQYFGPGTRLTVT.

The chain uses TRBV5-4 and TRBJ2-7; D is ambiguous. With 4 bases removed from V and 2 bases from J, the gap between germline ends came to 13 bases. CDR1 is SGHNT, CDR2 YYREEE, per germline (reference sequence). The CDR3 is made up of 14 amino acids. The CDR3 sequence is CASSHGRKPYEQYF. In DNA, the CDR3 is TGTGCCAGCAGCCATGGTCGAAAGCCCTACGAGCAGTACTTC.

This chain joins TRBV11-2 and TRBJ2-7, with D unclear. The V end was cut by 0 bases, the J end by 7 bases, with 10 bases between. Germline CDR1 reads SGHAT; CDR2 reads FQNNGV. CDR3 length equals 13 residues. Here the CDR3 DNA reads TGTGCCAGCAGCTTAGAAGGCTGGTGGGAGCAGTACTTC. Its protein product is CASSLEGWWEQYF.

The rearrangement uses TRBV5-8 and TRBJ1-1; D ambiguous. Trimming removed 5 bases from V and 4 bases from J, with 15 bases in between. This CDR3 is 14 amino acids long. Germline-derived CDR1 and CDR2 are SGHTS and YDEGEE. The CDR3 region is CASRVRVIGTEAFF. CDR3 bases: TGTGCCAGCAGGGTAAGGGTGATAGGCACTGAAGCTTTCTTT.

This sequence joins TRBV9 and TRBJ1-5; no clear D gene. The CDR3 loop spans 15 amino acids. Per germline, CDR1 SGDLS and CDR2 YYNGEE. Trimming pared 0 bases from V and 0 bases from J, leaving 7 bases between. CDR3 nucleotide sequence: TGTGCCAGCAGCGTAGATGGGGATAGCAATCAGCCCCAGCATTTT. It yields the protein CASSVDGDSNQPQHF. Full variable domain (remainder filled in from reference TRBV9 and TRBJ1-5): DSGVTQTPKHLITATGQRVTLRCSPRSGDLSVYWYQQSLDQGLQFLIQYYNGEERAKGNILERFSAQQFPDLHSELNLSSLELGDSALYFCASSVDGDSNQPQHFGDGTRLSIL.

In its sample, this clone was seen once. The chain carries TRBV28 and TRBJ2-7; perhaps TRBD2 as D (5 bases). Germline CDR1 and CDR2: MDHEN and SYDVKM. Trimming removed 4 bases from V and 4 bases from J, with 20 bases in between. CDR3 size: 16 residues. CDR3 loop: CASSSPVEAVLYEQYF. As DNA, the CDR3 is TGTGCCAGCAGTTCGCCCGTGGAGGCGGTCCTTTACGAGCAGTACTTC.

Details on this clone: In the same sample, other DNA sequences code for this CDR3. V and J are TRBV5-4 and TRBJ2-7, with unresolved D. In germline, CDR1 is SGHNT, CDR2 YYREEE (reference sequence). Trimming pared 3 bases from V and 5 bases from J, leaving 6 bases between. The CDR3 is made up of 11 amino acids. DNA of the CDR3: TGTGCCAGCAGCTCGCTTAACGAGCAGTACTTC. This translates into CASSSLNEQYF.

V usage is TRBV6-1 and J usage is TRBJ2-2; D possibly corresponds to TRBD1 (6 bases). CDR1 is MNHNS, CDR2 SASEGT, per germline. Trimming took off 4 bases at V and 7 bases at J, with 16 bases between the two ends. This CDR3 comprises 15 residues. As DNA, the CDR3 is TGTGCCAGCAGTGCCCCTGCAGGGGTCGGCGGGGAGCTGTTTTTT. Translated: CASSAPAGVGGELFF.